These T cell receptor beta chains were read from a single sample in a study of OX40 agonist ivuxolimab in advanced cancers. Sequenced by immunoSEQ multiplex PCR; TCRdb stores in-frame clones only, minus some. The sample records 60,000 to 80,000 clones, roughly 84% being singletons. The sequenced sample was CD4+ or CD8+ T cells sorted from blood, obtained in a trial of the OX40 agonist ivuxolimab. Receptors originate from an adult with an advanced solid tumor such as melanoma, head and neck, liver or kidney cancer. Both conserved end residues are part of each CDR3. Each record gives: V gene, J gene, D gene, clone size, CDR3 DNA, CDR3 protein. A D gene is named only where the DNA matches it firmly. The size of a clone is reported for some rows only, either as once, few or many, or as a class for expanded clones.

>TRBV21-1|TRBJ2-7|NA|NA
TGTGCCAGCTCCTCGCCGGGACAGGTTTACGAGCAGTACTTC
CASSSPGQVYEQYF
>TRBV15|TRBJ1-2|NA|NA
TGTGCCACCAGCAGAGATCGCGTCGCTAACTATGGCTACACCTTC
CATSRDRVANYGYTF
>TRBV19|TRBJ1-6|NA|NA
TGTGCCAGTACCAAAGGAGAGTTTGGTTCACCCCTCCACTTT
CASTKGEFGSPLHF
>TRBV4-2|TRBJ2-5|NA|NA
TGTGCCAGCAGCCAAGTGAAAGCCGTAGCCCAACAAGAGACCCAGTACTTC
CASSQVKAVAQQETQYF
>TRBV5-1|TRBJ1-4|NA|NA
TGCGCCAGCAGCCAAGACGCCACACCGGATGAAAAACTGTTTTTT
CASSQDATPDEKLFF
>TRBV5-1|TRBJ1-6|NA|NA
TGCGCCAGCAGCTTTTCGACAGGAGAGGATTCACCCCTCCACTTT
CASSFSTGEDSPLHF
>TRBV25-1|TRBJ2-5|TRBD2|once
TGTGCCAGCAGTGGTGGGACTAAACAAGAGACCCAGTACTTC
CASSGGTKQETQYF
>TRBV27|TRBJ1-5|NA|NA
TGTGCCAGCAGTTCCCTTTGGTTCGACGGTAATAGCAATCAGCCCCAGCATTTT
CASSSLWFDGNSNQPQHF
>TRBV7-9|TRBJ2-7|NA|NA
TGTGCCAGCAGCCCGCAGGGACCTGCCTACGAGCAGTACTTC
CASSPQGPAYEQYF
>TRBV10-3|TRBJ2-1|NA|NA
TGTGCCACCTCGGGAGAATCAAGTGAGCAGTTCTTC
CATSGESSEQFF
>TRBV28|TRBJ2-7|NA|NA
TGTGCCAGCAGCCCCCCCGGTATCGCCTACGAGCAGTACTTC
CASSPPGIAYEQYF
>TRBV7-2|TRBJ1-1|NA|NA
TGTGCCAGCAGCTTCGACAGATGGAACACTGAAGCTTTCTTT
CASSFDRWNTEAFF
>TRBV2|TRBJ2-1|NA|NA
TGTGCCGGAGGCTTAAGGGGTCGAAATGAGCAGTTCTTC
CAGGLRGRNEQFF
>TRBV6-6|TRBJ1-3|NA|NA
TGTGCCAGCAGAATGGCTGGACGGTTCGGAAACACCATATATTTT
CASRMAGRFGNTIYF
>TRBV23-1|TRBJ1-1|NA|NA
TGCGCCAGCAGCCTGTGGGACATGCAGGAGATGAACACTGAAGCTTTCTTT
CASSLWDMQEMNTEAFF
>TRBV21-1|TRBJ2-3|NA|NA
TGTGCCAGCAGCATGCGGGACAGGGGGCCGACAGATACGCAGTATTTT
CASSMRDRGPTDTQYF
>TRBV7-3|TRBJ1-1|NA|NA
TGTGCCAGCAGCCAACAGGGATGGAACACTGAAGCTTTCTTT
CASSQQGWNTEAFF
>TRBV9|TRBJ2-5|TRBD2|NA
TGTGCCAGCAGTGCAGGGACTAGCGGGTACCAAGAGACCCAGTACTTC
CASSAGTSGYQETQYF
>TRBV6-4|TRBJ2-2|TRBD2|NA
TGTGCCAGCAGTTGGGTAGCGGGAGTGCCCGGGGAGCTGTTTTTT
CASSWVAGVPGELFF
>TRBV7-6|TRBJ1-4|TRBD1|few
TGTGCCAGCAGCCCTTGGACAGGGGGCCGAGGGCGGCAAAAACTGTTTTTT
CASSPWTGGRGRQKLFF
>TRBV2|TRBJ2-7|NA|NA
TGTGCCAGCTCCGACAGCCTGTCCTACGAGCAGTACTTC
CASSDSLSYEQYF
>TRBV7-2|TRBJ1-1|NA|NA
TGTGCCAGCAGCCGTACTACGGACACTGAAGCTTTCTTT
CASSRTTDTEAFF
>TRBV7-9|TRBJ2-7|NA|NA
TGTGCCAGCAGCTTAGACGGAGGCTACGAGCAGTACTTC
CASSLDGGYEQYF
>TRBV11-2|TRBJ2-7|TRBD1|few
TGTGCCAGCAGCAAAAGAGGACAGGGGGCTGCTGACGAGCAGTACTTC
CASSKRGQGAADEQYF
>TRBV4-3|TRBJ1-5|TRBD1|few
TGCGCCAGCAGCCAAGTACAGGGGAGCAATCAGCCCCAGCATTTT
CASSQVQGSNQPQHF
>TRBV9|TRBJ1-1|NA|NA
TGTGCCAGCAGCCTCCAGTCTGGTGGAGGTACTGAAGCTTTCTTT
CASSLQSGGGTEAFF
>TRBV18|TRBJ1-2|NA|NA
TGTGCCAGCGAACGGGACGGTCGATATGGCTACACCTTC
CASERDGRYGYTF
>TRBV19|TRBJ2-1|NA|NA
TGTGCCAGTAGTCCCCCCCTAGGGATAAACAATGAGCAGTTCTTC
CASSPPLGINNEQFF
>TRBV18|TRBJ2-5|NA|once
TGTGCCAGCTCACCAGGAATACAAGAGACCCAGTACTTC
CASSPGIQETQYF
>TRBV7-2|TRBJ2-3|TRBD1|NA
TGTGCCAGCAGCGGGGAACGGGACAGTGGCACAGATACGCAGTATTTT
CASSGERDSGTDTQYF
>TRBV28|TRBJ1-4|TRBD1|once
TGTGCCAGCAGTCCCGGGACAGTTGAAAAACTGTTTTTT
CASSPGTVEKLFF
>TRBV6-5|TRBJ2-1|TRBD2|NA
TGTGCCAGCACCGCTCCCAGCGGGATGGTTGAGCAGTTCTTC
CASTAPSGMVEQFF
>TRBV7-2|TRBJ1-4|TRBD1|NA
TGTGCCAGCAGCTTCCGGACAGGGATGAATGAAAAACTGTTTTTT
CASSFRTGMNEKLFF
>TRBV11-1|TRBJ2-7|TRBD1|NA
TGTGCCAGCAGCTTAAACAGGGGGCTTGGAGCGGCGAAAGTCTACGAGCAGTACTTC
CASSLNRGLGAAKVYEQYF
>TRBV14|TRBJ2-2|TRBD1|few
TGTGCCAGCAGCCGGACAGGGGCGGTCACCGGGGAGCTGTTTTTT
CASSRTGAVTGELFF
>TRBV10-3|TRBJ1-2|NA|NA
TGTGCCATCAGTGAGCCCGAAGGATTAAGCTATGGCTACACCTTC
CAISEPEGLSYGYTF
>TRBV2|TRBJ2-5|NA|once
TGTGCCAGCAGTTCTGGGTTACGGGGAGAGACCCAGTACTTC
CASSSGLRGETQYF
>TRBV30|TRBJ2-3|NA|NA
TGTGCCTGTCCGACGGGCGATACGCAGTATTTT
CACPTGDTQYF
>TRBV9|TRBJ1-2|NA|NA
TGTGCCAGCAGCGCGGCGGGACCCTGGGATTTGGGCTACACCTTC
CASSAAGPWDLGYTF
>TRBV7-9|TRBJ2-7|TRBD2|NA
TGTGCCAGCAGCTTAGCCCTAGCGGGAGGAGAAGAGCAGTACTTC
CASSLALAGGEEQYF
>TRBV7-9|TRBJ2-3|NA|NA
TGTGCCAGCAGCCCACCGGGACTTTATAGCACAGATACGCAGTATTTT
CASSPPGLYSTDTQYF
>TRBV7-9|TRBJ1-1|TRBD1|NA
TGTGCCAGCAGCTCAGGGGGCATCACTGAAGCTTTCTTT
CASSSGGITEAFF
>TRBV20-1|TRBJ2-3|TRBD2|NA
TGCTCCCGGGGGGAATGGGATACGCAGTATTTT
CSRGEWDTQYF
>TRBV28|TRBJ2-7|TRBD2|NA
TGTGCCAGCAGGAATCTGGGGGGGACTAGCGGCCCCTCCTACGAGCAGTACTTC
CASRNLGGTSGPSYEQYF
>TRBV4-2|TRBJ2-7|NA|once
TGTGCCAGCAGCCCCTTGAGGGGCAAGCAGTACTTC
CASSPLRGKQYF
>TRBV5-1|TRBJ2-1|TRBD1|NA
TGCGCCAGCAGCGCTCAGGGGGCAGTGAATGAGCAGTTCTTC
CASSAQGAVNEQFF
>TRBV6-5|TRBJ2-1|NA|once
TGTGCCAGCAGTTACTCGGCGGGGCGGAGGTACAATGAGCAGTTCTTC
CASSYSAGRRYNEQFF
>TRBV18|TRBJ2-1|TRBD1|NA
TGTGCCAGCTCACCAGACAGGGGAGGAAACAATGAGCAGTTCTTC
CASSPDRGGNNEQFF
>TRBV27|TRBJ2-2|NA|NA
TGTGCCAGCAGTTTTCTCACCCGTTTAACCACCGGGGAGCTGTTTTTT
CASSFLTRLTTGELFF
>TRBV28|TRBJ1-4|TRBD1|NA
TGTGCCAGCAGTCTCAGGGGGCCTGATGAAAAACTGTTTTTT
CASSLRGPDEKLFF
>TRBV10-3|TRBJ2-1|TRBD2|once
TGTGCCATCAGTGGTAGCGGGAGGGCCTTCGAGGGCTACAATGAGCAGTTCTTC
CAISGSGRAFEGYNEQFF
>TRBV2|TRBJ1-5|NA|NA
TGTGCCAGCAGTGGGGGGAAAGGCAATCAGCCCCAGCATTTT
CASSGGKGNQPQHF
>TRBV9|TRBJ1-2|NA|NA
TGTGCCAGCAGCGTGTCGTCAAGGGACTATGGCTACACCTTC
CASSVSSRDYGYTF
>TRBV9|TRBJ2-2|NA|NA
TGTGCCAGCAGCGTAGACTACAACACCGGGGAGCTGTTTTTT
CASSVDYNTGELFF
>TRBV7-2|TRBJ2-1|NA|NA
TGTGCCAGCGGGGTCAATGAGCAGTTCTTC
CASGVNEQFF
>TRBV7-2|TRBJ2-3|TRBD1|NA
TGTGCCAGCAGCTCGATGGACAGGGGCCACACAGATACGCAGTATTTT
CASSSMDRGHTDTQYF
>TRBV9|TRBJ2-3|NA|NA
TGTGCCAGCAGCGTGTCTAGCCAAGACACAGATACGCAGTATTTT
CASSVSSQDTDTQYF
>TRBV19|TRBJ2-7|TRBD2|NA
TGTGCCAGCAAGAAAAGGACTAGCGGCTCTTACGAGCAGTACTTC
CASKKRTSGSYEQYF
>TRBV5-1|TRBJ1-4|NA|NA
TGCGCCAGCAGCTTGGACAGGAGTAATGAAAAACTGTTTTTT
CASSLDRSNEKLFF